The 16 T cell receptor beta chains below all came from one sample that was sequenced in a study of cytomegalovirus exposure and HLA in healthy donors. Vbeta (60) and Jbeta (13) primers were used in the PCR. Using immunoSEQ multiplex PCR, the repertoire was profiled, and TCRdb retains in-frame clones only, with some absent. Of approximately 120,000 clones listed, about 76% are singletons. The sequencing sample was made of PBMCs. The source of these receptors is a man aged 40-55 years in good health and CMV-seronegative.

This clone was found many times. The chain employs TRBV4-2 and TRBJ2-1, with D tentatively TRBD2 (6 bases). This CDR3 is built from 15 residues. The germline CDR1 and CDR2 sequences are LGHNA and YNFKEQ. Trimming stripped 3 bases from V and 9 bases from J, with 18 bases between. CDR3: CASSQGTDPSGEQFF. The DNA of the CDR3 is TGTGCCAGCAGCCAGGGGACTGACCCGTCCGGTGAGCAGTTCTTC.

The chain has TRBV7-2 and TRBJ2-7, with 11 bases identical to TRBD2. Per the germline V gene, CDR1 is SGHTA and CDR2 is FQGNSA. V dropped 6 bases and J dropped 8; count of bases not matched to a gene: 9. This CDR3 spans 14 amino acids. The DNA of the CDR3 is TGTGCCAGCAGTCTCGGACTAGCGGGTTATCAGCAGTACTTC. Its protein product is CASSLGLAGYQQYF. The variable domain in full, with the rest retrieved from reference TRBV7-2 and TRBJ2-7, is GAGVSQSPSNKVTEKGKDVELRCDPISGHTALYWYRQSLGQGLEFLIYFQGNSAPDKSGLPSDRFSAERTGGSVSTLTIQRTQQEDSAVYLCASSLGLAGYQQYFGPGTRLTVT.

The chain carries TRBV6-1 and TRBJ2-3, with 9 bases identical to TRBD1. In germline, CDR1 is MNHNS, CDR2 SASEGT. The CDR3 has 14 amino acids. J was trimmed by 3 bases and V by 11 bases; bases with no gene match: 9. In nucleotides, the CDR3 is TGTGCCGGGAAACAGGGGGCGCATACAGATACGCAGTATTTT. Residues: CAGKQGAHTDTQYF.

The chain carries TRBV6-1 and TRBJ1-2, with D possibly TRBD1 on 6 matching bases. Trimming removed 5 bases at V and 4 bases at J, with 14 bases between. The CDR3 covers 14 residues. Germline CDR1 reads MNHNS; CDR2 reads SASEGT. The CDR3 spells CASSPADSLYGYTF. The CDR3 DNA is TGTGCCAGCAGTCCCGCGGACAGTCTCTATGGCTACACCTTC.

The rearrangement joins TRBV9 to TRBJ1-2; TRBD1 is a possible D gene (5 bases). This CDR3 has 15 amino acids. V gave up 0 bases and J gave up 2 bases, with 11 bases separating them. Germline CDR1 is SGDLS and CDR2 is YYNGEE. The CDR3 spells CASSVGYGGNYGYTF. The CDR3 bases are TGTGCCAGCAGCGTAGGTTACGGGGGGAACTATGGCTACACCTTC.

Only a few counts were recorded for this clone. This chain links TRBV19 with TRBJ1-5; D uncertain. V lost 3 bases to trimming and J lost 2 bases, with 23 bases between them. Germline V gene sequence: CDR1 LNHDA, CDR2 SQIVND (reference sequence). The CDR3 length is 19 residues. The CDR3 region is CASSIVLWQTIEGNQPQHF. The CDR3 DNA is TGTGCCAGTAGTATTGTCCTCTGGCAGACTATAGAAGGCAATCAGCCCCAGCATTTT.

This clone was recorded a few times. This chain connects TRBV11-3 to TRBJ2-7; 7 positions agree with TRBD1. The CDR3 is 14 amino acids. Unmatched junction bases numbered 4, after V lost 5 bases and J lost 0 bases. Germline V CDR1 and CDR2: SGHNT, YENEEA. The CDR3 coding sequence is TGTGCCAGCAGCCCAAGACAGGGCTCCTACGAGCAGTACTTC. Protein: CASSPRQGSYEQYF.

The chain couples TRBV9 to TRBJ2-1; D is unclear. V was shortened by 9 bases and J by 5 bases, with 15 bases between the two germline ends. The CDR3 length is 13 residues. The germline V gene has CDR1 SGDLS and CDR2 YYNGEE. The CDR3 region has the DNA TGTGCCACGCGACCCCTCAGGAACAATGAGCAGTTCTTC. Translation: CATRPLRNNEQFF.

J is TRBJ2-1 and V is TRBV9, with 11 bases aligning to TRBD2. V dropped 0 bases and J dropped 5; count of bases not matched to a gene: 7. Germline-derived CDR1 and CDR2 are SGDLS and YYNGEE. This CDR3 region has 17 residues. The CDR3 DNA sequence: TGTGCCAGCAGCGTAGAGCTACTAGCGGGGGAGGACAATGAGCAGTTCTTC. It yields the protein CASSVELLAGEDNEQFF.

The V gene is TRBV2, the J gene TRBJ2-1, with 9 bases aligning to TRBD1. With 7 bases clipped from V and 4 bases from J, the junction kept 8 bases outside the gene matches. Germline V CDR1 and CDR2: SNHLY, FYNNEI. The CDR3 runs to 15 residues. This CDR3 is CASTLDRGAYNEQFF. In DNA, the CDR3 is TGTGCCAGCACACTAGACAGGGGGGCATACAATGAGCAGTTCTTC.

The J gene is TRBJ2-7, the V gene TRBV13; D gene uncertain. Trimming removed 5 bases at V and 0 bases at J, with 2 bases between. This CDR3 is built from 11 residues. Looked up from germline, CDR1 is PRHDT and CDR2 is FYEKMQ (reference sequence). CDR3 DNA: TGTGCCAGCAGCCACTCCTACGAGCAGTACTTC. Translated: CASSHSYEQYF.

V usage is TRBV7-8 and J usage is TRBJ1-5; D remains ambiguous. In germline, CDR1 is SGHVS, CDR2 FQNEAQ. There are 13 residues in the CDR3. V lost 1 base and J 7 bases, leaving 8 bases between the germline ends. The CDR3 reads CASSLGHGQPQHF. DNA of the CDR3: TGTGCCAGCAGCTTAGGACACGGACAGCCCCAGCATTTT. Supplemented by reference TRBV7-8 and TRBJ1-5, the full variable domain reads GAGVSQSPRYKVAKRGQDVALRCDPISGHVSLFWYQQALGQGPEFLTYFQNEAQLDKSGLPSDRFFAERPEGSVSTLKIQRTQQEDSAVYLCASSLGHGQPQHFGDGTRLSIL.

The rearrangement links TRBV28 to TRBJ2-3; D gene ambiguous. The CDR3 consists of 15 residues. Trimming took 3 bases from V and 3 from J, leaving 13 bases between them. The germline V gene has CDR1 MDHEN and CDR2 SYDVKM. In nucleotides, the CDR3 is TGTGCCAGCAGTTTCCCCCCCGAGAAGACAGATACGCAGTATTTT. Amino acid sequence: CASSFPPEKTDTQYF.

Comment on this clone: Other DNA sequences in the sample encode the same CDR3. The CDR3 loop reads CASSQGGGNYGYTF. The CDR3, as DNA: TGCGCCAGCAGCCAAGGGGGGGGTAACTATGGCTACACCTTC. V is TRBV4-3 and J is TRBJ1-2, with TRBD1 as a possible D gene (5 bases). The germline gives CDR1 LGHNA, CDR2 YSLEER. The V and J ends lost 1 base and 1 base respectively, with 7 bases between them. The CDR3 is made up of 14 amino acids.

The V gene is TRBV19, the J gene TRBJ2-3, with D possibly matching TRBD1 (5 bases). Germline-derived CDR1 and CDR2 are LNHDA and SQIVND (reference sequence). The CDR3 spans 15 residues. V lost 7 bases and J 3 bases, leaving 17 bases between the germline ends. The CDR3, as DNA: TGTGCCAGTATCCCGCAGGGAAGGGGTACAGATACGCAGTATTTT. This gives the protein CASIPQGRGTDTQYF.

In its sample, this clone is medium-sized (0.01 to 0.1%). J is TRBJ2-6 and V is TRBV7-3; D might be TRBD2 (5 bases). The germline CDR1 and CDR2 sequences are SGHTA and FQGTGA. The germline V and J ends were trimmed by 3 bases and 2 bases, with 11 bases remaining between them. The CDR3 has 16 residues. Here the CDR3 DNA reads TGTGCCAGCAGCTTCCAGACCGGGGCTGGGGCCAACGTCCTGACTTTC. Its protein is CASSFQTGAGANVLTF.